The 23 T cell receptor beta chains below all came from one sample that was sequenced in a study of CD4+ T cells in melanoma. Generated by immunoSEQ multiplex PCR, the TCRdb table keeps only in-frame clones and is missing some. The sample yields 14,000 to 15,000 clones, 63% seen once. The sample was cells from a culture (not recorded whether cultured in vitro). These receptor sequences come from a human donor with melanoma.

This clone was seen a single time. This chain uses TRBV7-3 with TRBJ2-3; D ambiguous. This CDR3 region has 13 residues. V dropped 3 bases and J dropped 0 bases, with 4 bases sitting between them. Germline values: CDR1 SGHTA, CDR2 FQGTGA. The CDR3 bases are TGTGCCAGCAGCTTGGTCAGCACAGATACGCAGTATTTT. It encodes CASSLVSTDTQYF.

The genes are TRBV18 and TRBJ1-6, with D possibly being TRBD1 (6 bases). V was pared by 6 bases and J by 10 bases, with 16 bases between. CDR1 and CDR2 from the germline V gene are KGHSH and LQKENI. The CDR3 spans 14 residues. The CDR3 here is CASSSSGERSPLHF. DNA for the CDR3: TGTGCCAGCTCCAGTTCAGGGGAAAGATCACCCCTCCACTTT.

The genes are TRBV5-6 and TRBJ1-6; D remains ambiguous. CDR3 size: 16 residues. V dropped 3 bases and J dropped 0 bases, with 10 bases sitting between them. CDR1 and CDR2 (germline): SGHDT, YYEEEE. The CDR3 DNA reads as TGTGCCAGCAGCTCACCGATTCTCTCCTATAATTCACCCCTCCACTTT. It translates to CASSSPILSYNSPLHF.

The chain employs TRBV28 and TRBJ2-7, with D perhaps TRBD1 (5 bases). V lost 4 bases and J lost 12, with 13 bases in between. Germline V CDR1 and CDR2: MDHEN, SYDVKM. The CDR3 is made up of 11 amino acids. The CDR3 reads CASSSTTDSYF. CDR3 coding DNA: TGTGCCAGCAGTTCTACGACAGACTCGTACTTC. Filled out from reference TRBV28 and TRBJ2-7, the complete variable domain reads DVKVTQSSRYLVKRTGEKVFLECVQDMDHENMFWYRQDPGLGLRLIYFSYDVKMKEKGDIPEGYSVSREKKERFSLILESASTNQTSMYLCASSSTTDSYFGPGTRLTVT.

The chain couples TRBV4-1 to TRBJ2-7; perhaps D is TRBD1 or TRBD2 (5 bases each). The germline V gene has CDR1 MGHRA and CDR2 YSYEKL. Trimming took 6 bases from V and 0 from J, leaving 18 bases between them. CDR3 length: 16 residues. The CDR3 loop is CASSRIRDVSSYEQYF. CDR3 nucleotide sequence: TGCGCCAGCAGTCGAATAAGGGACGTCAGCTCCTACGAGCAGTACTTC.

This clone occurred a few times. The chain has TRBV5-4 and TRBJ2-7; TRBD2 aligns across 15 bases. V was clipped by 4 bases and J by 0 bases; unmatched bases: 8. From germline, CDR1 is SGHNT and CDR2 YYREEE (reference sequence). CDR3 length: 18 residues. Here the CDR3 reads CASSLGTSGGRTSYEQYF. The CDR3 DNA reads TGTGCCAGCAGCCTAGGGACTAGCGGGGGGCGTACCTCCTACGAGCAGTACTTC.

The genes are TRBV7-8 and TRBJ1-1; TRBD1 might be the D (5 bases). The germline V and J ends were trimmed by 3 bases and 4 bases, with 12 bases remaining between them. Looked up from germline, CDR1 is SGHVS and CDR2 is FQNEAQ. This CDR3 is 14 amino acids long. The DNA of the CDR3 is TGTGCCAGCAGCTTGGGGGGGACCGGCACTGAAGCTTTCTTT. Translating gives CASSLGGTGTEAFF. The full variable domain, rest sourced from reference TRBV7-8 and TRBJ1-1, is GAGVSQSPRYKVAKRGQDVALRCDPISGHVSLFWYQQALGQGPEFLTYFQNEAQLDKSGLPSDRFFAERPEGSVSTLKIQRTQQEDSAVYLCASSLGGTGTEAFFGQGTRLTVV.

The chain uses TRBV7-6 and TRBJ2-7, with TRBD1 matching 10 bases. This CDR3 comprises 15 residues. Germline V gene data show CDR1 as SGHVS and CDR2 as FNYEAQ. Trimming at V came to 1 base and at J to 4 bases, leaving 4 bases not matched to a gene. The CDR3 DNA follows: TGTGCCAGCAGCTTAGAAGACAGGGGGCATTACGAGCAGTACTTC. It codes for CASSLEDRGHYEQYF.

The J gene is TRBJ2-5, the V gene TRBV9, with TRBD2 identical over 8 bases. This CDR3 has 16 amino acids. The V segment lost 3 bases and the J segment 3 bases; nucleotides outside the gene matches: 10. Germline CDR1 is SGDLS and CDR2 is YYNGEE. The CDR3 sequence: CASSADGRAGKETQYF. The CDR3, as DNA: TGTGCCAGCAGCGCTGACGGGAGGGCAGGGAAAGAGACCCAGTACTTC.

This clone was observed a single time. The chain employs TRBV7-2 and TRBJ1-3; TRBD1 matches 7 bases. CDR3 length: 15 residues. CDR1 is SGHTA and CDR2 is FQGNSA in the germline V gene. After removal of 5 bases from V and 2 bases from J, the junction contained 6 bases not matched to a gene. In DNA, the CDR3 is TGTGCCAGCAGCCCCAAAACAGGGGCTGGAAACACCATATATTTT. Its protein is CASSPKTGAGNTIYF.

The V and J genes are TRBV10-1 and TRBJ2-5; TRBD1 agrees at 7 bases. V lost 8 bases, J lost 2 bases, and 8 bases stayed unmatched. Germline V gene lookup returns CDR1 WNHNN and CDR2 SYGVQD (reference sequence). This CDR3 spans 14 amino acids. CDR3 DNA sequence: TGCGCCAGCTCCAGGGACAGCTCGCAAGAGACCCAGTACTTC. This translates into CASSRDSSQETQYF.

By frequency in the sample, this clone is medium-sized (0.01 to 0.1%). The chain carries TRBV27 and TRBJ2-5; no firm D call. Trimming took 4 bases from V and 5 from J, leaving 14 bases between them. Germline CDR1 is MNHEY and CDR2 is SMNVEV (reference sequence). This CDR3 has 14 residues. The chain's CDR3 is CASSSQRFRETQYF. The DNA for the CDR3 is TGTGCCAGCAGTTCACAGAGGTTTCGGGAGACCCAGTACTTC.

This rearrangement joins TRBV5-6 to TRBJ2-2; D not resolved. The V gene lost 4 bases and the J gene lost 3 bases, with 13 bases spanning the gap. Germline V lookup: CDR1 SGHDT, CDR2 YYEEEE. The CDR3 has 15 amino acids. The CDR3, as DNA: TGTGCCAGCAGCCCAATGGAAGTGTACACCGGGGAGCTGTTTTTT. Protein product: CASSPMEVYTGELFF.

This sequence joins TRBV14 and TRBJ2-5; D gene unclear. Trimming removed 1 base from V and 8 bases from J, with 11 bases in between. This CDR3 has 13 residues. Germline CDR1 SGHDN, CDR2 FVKESK. The CDR3 protein is CASSQVLSATQYF. The CDR3 coding sequence is TGTGCCAGCAGCCAAGTTTTGTCCGCTACCCAGTACTTC.

The chain uses TRBV2 and TRBJ2-7, with D perhaps matching TRBD2 (5 bases). Germline V gene data show CDR1 as SNHLY and CDR2 as FYNNEI. This CDR3 comprises 13 residues. V lost 7 bases and J lost 6, with 16 bases in between. DNA of the CDR3: TGTGCCAGCATTGAGGGTAGAATTTCCGAGCAGTACTTC. Amino acid sequence: CASIEGRISEQYF.

Notes on this clone: The same CDR3 arises from other DNA sequences in this sample as well. The J gene is TRBJ2-3, the V gene TRBV9; TRBD2 might be the D (6 bases). The germline V gene has CDR1 SGDLS and CDR2 YYNGEE. The CDR3 loop spans 15 amino acids. Trimming removed 5 bases at V and 6 bases at J, with 19 bases between. The CDR3 protein is CASSPRTNLADTQYF. CDR3 bases: TGTGCCAGCAGTCCCCGGACTAATCTCGCGGATACGCAGTATTTT.

This clone was picked up a small number of times. The chain has TRBV15 and TRBJ1-3; no firm D call. Trimming removed 5 bases from V and 2 bases from J, with 7 bases in between. CDR1 is LNHNV and CDR2 is YYDKDF in the germline V gene (reference sequence). The CDR3 contains 13 residues. In DNA, the CDR3 is TGTGCCACCAGCCCAGAAGCTGGAAACACCATATATTTT. Translation: CATSPEAGNTIYF.

The chain joins TRBV6-5 to TRBJ2-1; TRBD2 matches 8 bases. CDR1 and CDR2 from the germline V gene are MNHEY and SVGAGI. With V trimmed by 7 bases and J by 6 bases, 8 bases remained unmatched. This CDR3 is 14 amino acids long. The CDR3 protein is CASNKERGRNEQFF. The CDR3 DNA follows: TGTGCCAGCAATAAGGAGCGGGGGCGCAATGAGCAGTTCTTC.

The V gene is TRBV10-3, the J gene TRBJ1-5; D call uncertain. V gave up 5 bases and J gave up 9 bases, with 17 bases separating them. The germline CDR1 and CDR2 sequences are ENHRY and SYGVKD. The CDR3 sequence is 14 residues long. Here the CDR3 DNA reads TGTGCCATCAGTATCGGGATGAGTGGCGGGCCCCAGCATTTT. It specifies CAISIGMSGGPQHF.

The rearrangement uses TRBV2 and TRBJ2-2; the D is unclear. Germline V gene data show CDR1 as SNHLY and CDR2 as FYNNEI. Between the trimmed V and J ends, which lost 6 bases and 4 bases, there was a span of 12 bases. This CDR3 has 14 residues. CDR3 loop: CASRIRSGTGELFF. CDR3 in DNA: TGTGCCAGCAGGATAAGGAGTGGCACCGGGGAGCTGTTTTTT.

The chain is built from TRBV5-1 and TRBJ1-1; 7 positions agree with TRBD1. Germline V gene data show CDR1 as SGHRS and CDR2 as YFSETQ. The J segment lost 8 bases and the V segment lost 0 bases, leaving 4 bases of the junction unmatched. The CDR3 is made up of 13 amino acids. The CDR3 spells CASSLVGTAEAFF. The CDR3 DNA is TGCGCCAGCAGCTTGGTAGGGACAGCCGAAGCTTTCTTT.

This clone has only one observation. The chain joins TRBV11-1 to TRBJ1-1; a weak D match, TRBD1 (5 bases). CDR3 size: 14 residues. V shed 5 bases and J shed 3 bases, with 13 bases lying between them. Germline lookup yields CDR1 SGHAT and CDR2 FQDESV (reference sequence). The CDR3 DNA follows: TGTGCCAGCAGCAACGACAGATGGGACACTGAAGCTTTCTTT. Encoded protein: CASSNDRWDTEAFF.

The chain recombines TRBV5-1 with TRBJ2-5; D uncertain. Germline lookup yields CDR1 SGHRS and CDR2 YFSETQ. The CDR3 is 15 amino acids. Trimming took off 2 bases at V and 2 bases at J, with 13 bases between the two ends. The CDR3 loop is CASSFRAGTQETQYF. CDR3 nucleotides: TGCGCCAGCAGCTTTCGTGCCGGCACTCAAGAGACCCAGTACTTC.